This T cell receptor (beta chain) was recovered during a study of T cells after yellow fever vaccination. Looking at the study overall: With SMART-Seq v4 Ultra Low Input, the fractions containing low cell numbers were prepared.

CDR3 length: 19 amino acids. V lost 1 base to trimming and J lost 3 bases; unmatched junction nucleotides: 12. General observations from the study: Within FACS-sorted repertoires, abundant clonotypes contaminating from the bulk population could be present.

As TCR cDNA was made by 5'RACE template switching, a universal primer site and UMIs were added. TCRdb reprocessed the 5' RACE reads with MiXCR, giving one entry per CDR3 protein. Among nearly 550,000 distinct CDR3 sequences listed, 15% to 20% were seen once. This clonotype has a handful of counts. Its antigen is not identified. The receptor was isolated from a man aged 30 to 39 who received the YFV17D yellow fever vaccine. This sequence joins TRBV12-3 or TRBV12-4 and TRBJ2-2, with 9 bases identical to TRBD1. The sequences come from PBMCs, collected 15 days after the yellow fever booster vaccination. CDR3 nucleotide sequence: TGTGCCAGCAGTTTAGGGACAGGGGTAGGGGGAAAATACACCGGGGAGCTGTTTTTT. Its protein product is CASSLGTGVGGKYTGELFF.